This TCR beta chain was retrieved from a study of patients and donors after allogeneic stem cell transplantation. TCRdb re-analysed the RT-PCR reads in MiXCR, keeping a single row per CDR3 protein. Altogether 45,000 to 65,000 distinct CDR3 sequences are present, about an eighth being singletons, with the ten largest covering around a third. Germline loops: CDR1 KGHSH, CDR2 LQKENI. This CDR3 has 15 residues. The V and J ends lost 3 bases and 0 bases respectively, with 11 bases between them. The origin of this receptor is a human donor who was either an allogeneic HSCT recipient or a stem cell or donor lymphocyte infusion donor (not recorded which). It is not recorded whose cells these are; they may come from a transplant donor. Specimen: blood, either unsorted or a sorted T cell fraction (not recorded which). V gene TRBV18 combines with J gene TRBJ1-2, with D possibly matching TRBD1 (5 bases). CDR3 sequence reads: CASSPERGTNYGYTF. The CDR3 coding sequence is TGTGCCAGCTCACCTGAGAGGGGAACTAACTATGGCTACACCTTC.